A selection of T cell receptor beta chains follows, all from one sample in a study of cytomegalovirus exposure and HLA in healthy donors. The table came from immunoSEQ multiplex PCR; TCRdb's copy has only in-frame clones and leaves some out. The profile shows some 170,000 clones, 81% of them singletons. Material for sequencing was PBMCs. The source of these receptors is a woman aged 18-29 years in good health and CMV-seropositive. Both conserved end residues are part of each CDR3. The D gene is left open where the match is weak. Only some rows state a clone size, as once, few, many or a class for expanded clones.

d_gene	j_gene	v_gene	abundance	CDR3nt	CDR3aa
-	TRBJ2-7	TRBV6-5	once	TGTGCCAGCAGTTCGTCCGGGACTCAAAAGCGGTACTTC	CASSSSGTQKRYF
-	TRBJ2-3	TRBV7-8	-	TGTGCCAGCAGCTTAGTTCTCTCGGGTGGTACAGATACGCAGTATTTT	CASSLVLSGGTDTQYF
-	TRBJ1-6	TRBV25-1	-	TGTGCCAGCGGACCGGGAGGTTATAATTCACCCCTCCACTTT	CASGPGGYNSPLHF
-	TRBJ1-2	TRBV7-2	-	TGTGCCAGCAGCACGGGACACTTTAACTATGGCTACACCTTC	CASSTGHFNYGYTF
TRBD2	TRBJ2-5	TRBV5-6	-	TGTGCCAGCACCTCCCCTACTAGCGGGGGAGGAGAGACCCAGTACTTC	CASTSPTSGGGETQYF
-	TRBJ2-5	TRBV15	-	TGTGCCACCAGCAGAAATAGCGGCCAAGAGACCCAGTACTTC	CATSRNSGQETQYF
-	TRBJ1-3	TRBV5-1	-	TGCGCCAGCAGCTTCACAGCCATCAGCTCTGGAAACACCATATATTTT	CASSFTAISSGNTIYF
-	TRBJ2-5	TRBV13	-	TGTGCCAGCAGCCTAGCGAGATACCTTAAAGAGACCCAGTACTTC	CASSLARYLKETQYF
-	TRBJ2-1	TRBV4-1	-	TGCGCCAGCAGCCAAGTGCCGGGAGCGACGAGCTCCTACAATGAGCAGTTCTTC	CASSQVPGATSSYNEQFF
TRBD1	TRBJ2-7	TRBV7-2	-	TGTGCCAGCAGCAAAGGACAGGGACAGCGGTACGAGCAGTACTTC	CASSKGQGQRYEQYF
-	TRBJ1-2	TRBV19	-	TGTGCCAGTCGAGAAACAGGGAACTATGGCTACACCTTC	CASRETGNYGYTF
-	TRBJ1-2	TRBV6-5	few	TGTGCCAGCAGCCGCGGGGCGGGTGATGGCTACACCTTC	CASSRGAGDGYTF
TRBD1	TRBJ1-6	TRBV18	-	TGTGCCAGCTCACCACCGGGACAGGATAATTCACCCCTCCACTTT	CASSPPGQDNSPLHF
-	TRBJ2-3	TRBV18	-	TGTGCCAGCCCTTTCTCCCCCGGCACAGATACGCAGTATTTT	CASPFSPGTDTQYF
TRBD1	TRBJ2-2	TRBV5-1	-	TGCGCCAGCAGCCCCCGACAGGGTTCACCGTTTCTGTTTTTT	CASSPRQGSPFLFF
TRBD1	TRBJ2-7	TRBV4-3	-	TGCGCCAGCAGCCAAGGGGGGACAGGATACGAGCAGTACTTC	CASSQGGTGYEQYF
TRBD1	TRBJ2-3	TRBV6-5	-	TGTGCCAGCAGTCGAGCCGGGACAGGGTCCGATACGCAGTATTTT	CASSRAGTGSDTQYF